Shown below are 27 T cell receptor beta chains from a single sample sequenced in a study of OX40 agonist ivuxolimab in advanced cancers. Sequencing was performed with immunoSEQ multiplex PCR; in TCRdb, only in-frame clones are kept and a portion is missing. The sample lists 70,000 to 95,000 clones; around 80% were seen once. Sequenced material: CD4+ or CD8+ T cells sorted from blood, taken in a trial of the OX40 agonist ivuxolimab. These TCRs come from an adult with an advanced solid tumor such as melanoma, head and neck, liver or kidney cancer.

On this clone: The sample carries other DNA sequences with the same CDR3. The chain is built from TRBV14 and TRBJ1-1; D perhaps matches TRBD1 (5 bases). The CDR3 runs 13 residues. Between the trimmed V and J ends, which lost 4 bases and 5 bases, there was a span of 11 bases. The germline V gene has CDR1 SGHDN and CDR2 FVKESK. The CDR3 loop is CASSLTEGTEAFF. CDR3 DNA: TGTGCCAGCAGCCTAACAGAGGGGACTGAAGCTTTCTTT.

CDR3 residues: CASSFQGISNQPQHF. DNA for the CDR3: TGTGCCAGCAGCTTTCAGGGGATTAGCAATCAGCCCCAGCATTTT. The gene calls are TRBV7-2 and TRBJ1-5, with D possibly matching TRBD1 (6 bases). This CDR3 region has 15 residues. V was trimmed by 3 bases and J by 0 bases, leaving 9 bases between them. CDR1 is SGHTA, CDR2 FQGNSA, per germline.

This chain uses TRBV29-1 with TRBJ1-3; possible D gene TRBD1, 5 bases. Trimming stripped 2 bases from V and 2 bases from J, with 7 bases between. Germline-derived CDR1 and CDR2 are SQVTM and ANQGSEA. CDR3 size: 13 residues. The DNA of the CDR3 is TGCAGCGTTGAAATGGGGCCTGGAAACACCATATATTTT. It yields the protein CSVEMGPGNTIYF.

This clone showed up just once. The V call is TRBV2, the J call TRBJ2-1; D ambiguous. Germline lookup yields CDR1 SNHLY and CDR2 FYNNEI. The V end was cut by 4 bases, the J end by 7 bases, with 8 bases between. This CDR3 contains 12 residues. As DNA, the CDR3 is TGTGCCAGCAGTGTCCATGGGAATGAGCAGTTCTTC. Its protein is CASSVHGNEQFF.

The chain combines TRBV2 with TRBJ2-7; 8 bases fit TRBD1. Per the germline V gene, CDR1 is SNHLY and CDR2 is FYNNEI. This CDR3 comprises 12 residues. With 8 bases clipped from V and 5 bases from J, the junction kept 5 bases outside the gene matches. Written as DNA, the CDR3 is TGTGCCAGCGCGGGACAGGCCCACGAGCAGTACTTC. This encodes CASAGQAHEQYF.

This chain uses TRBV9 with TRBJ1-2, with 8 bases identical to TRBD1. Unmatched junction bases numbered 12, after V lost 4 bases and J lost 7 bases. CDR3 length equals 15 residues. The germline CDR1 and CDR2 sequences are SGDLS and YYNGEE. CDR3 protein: CASSRSQGAVGGYTF. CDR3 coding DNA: TGTGCCAGCAGCCGTTCGCAGGGGGCGGTCGGTGGCTACACCTTC.

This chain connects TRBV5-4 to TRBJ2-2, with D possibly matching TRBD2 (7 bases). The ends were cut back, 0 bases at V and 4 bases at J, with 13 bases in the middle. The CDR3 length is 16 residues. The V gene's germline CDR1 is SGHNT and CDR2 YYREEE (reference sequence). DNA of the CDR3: TGTGCCAGCAGCTTGGAGAGGGGGAGGGTCACCGGGGAGCTGTTTTTT. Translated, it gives CASSLERGRVTGELFF. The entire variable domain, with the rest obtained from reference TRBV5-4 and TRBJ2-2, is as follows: ETGVTQSPTHLIKTRGQQVTLRCSSQSGHNTVSWYQQALGQGPQFIFQYYREEENGRGNFPPRFSGLQFPNYSSELNVNALELDDSALYLCASSLERGRVTGELFFGEGSRLTVL.

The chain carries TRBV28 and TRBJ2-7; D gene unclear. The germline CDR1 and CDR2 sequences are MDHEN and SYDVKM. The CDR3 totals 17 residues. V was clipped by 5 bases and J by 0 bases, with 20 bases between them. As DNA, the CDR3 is TGTGCCAGCAGTCACATCGGATGGAGAATCAACTCCTACGAGCAGTACTTC. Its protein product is CASSHIGWRINSYEQYF.

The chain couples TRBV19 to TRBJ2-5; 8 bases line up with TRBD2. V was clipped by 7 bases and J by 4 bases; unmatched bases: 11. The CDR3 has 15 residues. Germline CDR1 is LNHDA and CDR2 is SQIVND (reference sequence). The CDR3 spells CASTSGFGLAETQYF. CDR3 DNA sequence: TGTGCCAGTACTTCCGGGTTTGGACTAGCAGAGACCCAGTACTTC.

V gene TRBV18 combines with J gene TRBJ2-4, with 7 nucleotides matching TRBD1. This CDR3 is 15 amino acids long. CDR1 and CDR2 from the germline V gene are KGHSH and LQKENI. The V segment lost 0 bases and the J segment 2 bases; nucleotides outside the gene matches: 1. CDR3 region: CASSPPGQSKNIQYF. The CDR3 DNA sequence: TGTGCCAGCTCACCACCGGGACAGTCCAAAAACATTCAGTACTTC.

The CDR3 is CAWGLGLGTNTGELFF. In nucleotides, the CDR3 is TGTGCCTGGGGTTTGGGGTTAGGGACGAACACCGGGGAGCTGTTTTTT. The chain employs TRBV30 and TRBJ2-2; D remains unclear. V dropped 5 bases and J dropped 0 bases, with 16 bases sitting between them. CDR3 length: 16 amino acids. From germline, CDR1 is GTSNPN and CDR2 SVGIG (reference sequence).

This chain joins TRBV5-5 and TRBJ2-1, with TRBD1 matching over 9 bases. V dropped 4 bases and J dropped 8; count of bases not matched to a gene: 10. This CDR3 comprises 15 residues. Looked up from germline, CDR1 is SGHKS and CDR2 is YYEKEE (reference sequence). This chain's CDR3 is CASSPTGTGWDEQFF. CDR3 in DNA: TGTGCCAGCAGCCCTACCGGGACAGGGTGGGATGAGCAGTTCTTC.

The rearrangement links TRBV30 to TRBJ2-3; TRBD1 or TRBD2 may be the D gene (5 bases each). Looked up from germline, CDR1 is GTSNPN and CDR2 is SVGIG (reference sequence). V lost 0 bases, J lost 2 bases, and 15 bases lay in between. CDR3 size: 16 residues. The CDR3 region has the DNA TGTGCCTGGAGTGTCGGGGCAGGGTCAATCACAGATACGCAGTATTTT. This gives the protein CAWSVGAGSITDTQYF.

CDR3 in amino acids: CASSARDSWSYEQYF. CDR3 nucleotides: TGTGCCAGCAGCGCTAGGGACAGCTGGTCCTACGAGCAGTACTTC. The chain is built from TRBV13 and TRBJ2-7; 7 bases are shared with TRBD1. The germline CDR1 and CDR2 sequences are PRHDT and FYEKMQ (reference sequence). This CDR3 is built from 15 residues. V lost 5 bases to trimming and J lost 1 base; unmatched junction nucleotides: 8.

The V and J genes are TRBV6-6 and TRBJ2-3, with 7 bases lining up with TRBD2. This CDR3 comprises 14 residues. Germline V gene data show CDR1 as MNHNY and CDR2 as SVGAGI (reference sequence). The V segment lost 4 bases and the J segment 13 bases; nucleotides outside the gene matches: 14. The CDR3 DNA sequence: TGTGCCAGCAGTTCCGGGGCCCAAGCGGGGTTGAAGTATTTT. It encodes CASSSGAQAGLKYF.

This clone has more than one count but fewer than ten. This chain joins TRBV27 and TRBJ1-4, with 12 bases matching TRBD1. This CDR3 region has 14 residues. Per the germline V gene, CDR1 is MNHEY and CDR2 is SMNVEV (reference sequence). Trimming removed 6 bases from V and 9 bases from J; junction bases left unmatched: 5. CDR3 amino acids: CASRSGTGGQKLFF. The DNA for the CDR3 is TGTGCCAGCAGGTCCGGGACAGGGGGCCAAAAACTGTTTTTT.

The CDR3 bases are TGTGCCAGCAGCGCTCCCGTCTTGGCTGGAAACACCATATATTTT. Its translation: CASSAPVLAGNTIYF. V and J are TRBV7-9 and TRBJ1-3; D is unclear. V was shortened by 5 bases and J by 2 bases, with 13 bases between the two germline ends. The CDR3 contains 15 residues. Germline assignment: CDR1 SEHNR and CDR2 FQNEAQ (reference sequence).

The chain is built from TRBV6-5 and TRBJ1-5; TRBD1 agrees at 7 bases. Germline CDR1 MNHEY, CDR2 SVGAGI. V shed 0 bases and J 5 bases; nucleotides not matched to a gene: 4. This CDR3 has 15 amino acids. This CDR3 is CASSYSTGSDQPQHF. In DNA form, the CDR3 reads TGTGCCAGCAGTTACTCGACAGGGTCGGATCAGCCCCAGCATTTT.

The chain's CDR3 is CASSTGYGNSPLHF. The CDR3 bases are TGTGCCAGTAGTACAGGGTACGGAAATTCACCCCTCCACTTT. V gene TRBV19 combines with J gene TRBJ1-6, with a possible D match to TRBD1 (5 bases). Germline CDR1 LNHDA, CDR2 SQIVND (reference sequence). This CDR3 is 14 amino acids long. Deletions cut 4 bases from V and 7 bases from J, with 11 bases between.

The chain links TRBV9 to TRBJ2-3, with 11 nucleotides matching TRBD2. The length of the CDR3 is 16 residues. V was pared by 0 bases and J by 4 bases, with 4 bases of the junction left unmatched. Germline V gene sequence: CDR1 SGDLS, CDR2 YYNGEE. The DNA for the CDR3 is TGTGCCAGCAGCGTAGGTACTAGCGGGGGATCAGATACGCAGTATTTT. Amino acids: CASSVGTSGGSDTQYF. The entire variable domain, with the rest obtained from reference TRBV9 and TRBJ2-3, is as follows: DSGVTQTPKHLITATGQRVTLRCSPRSGDLSVYWYQQSLDQGLQFLIQYYNGEERAKGNILERFSAQQFPDLHSELNLSSLELGDSALYFCASSVGTSGGSDTQYFGPGTRLTVL.

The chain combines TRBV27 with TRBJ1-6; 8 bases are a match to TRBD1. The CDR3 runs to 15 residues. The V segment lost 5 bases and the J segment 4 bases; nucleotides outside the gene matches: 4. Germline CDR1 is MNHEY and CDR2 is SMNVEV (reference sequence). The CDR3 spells CASSDGQGYNSPLHF. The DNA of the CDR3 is TGTGCCAGCAGTGACGGACAGGGTTATAATTCACCCCTCCACTTT.

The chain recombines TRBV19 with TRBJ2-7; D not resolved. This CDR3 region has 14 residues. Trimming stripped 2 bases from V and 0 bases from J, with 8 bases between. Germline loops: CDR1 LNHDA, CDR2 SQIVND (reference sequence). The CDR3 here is CASSIMRSSYEQYF. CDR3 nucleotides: TGTGCCAGTAGTATAATGCGAAGCTCCTACGAGCAGTACTTC.

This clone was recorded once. In nucleotides, the CDR3 is TGTGCCAGCAGCTTATCAGGGGTAACCTACGAGCAGTACTTC. It codes for CASSLSGVTYEQYF. The genes are TRBV5-6 and TRBJ2-7, with D possibly TRBD1 on 6 matching bases. From germline, CDR1 is SGHDT and CDR2 YYEEEE. V was cut by 2 bases and J by 2 bases, with 11 bases left in between. The length of the CDR3 is 14 residues. Variable domain in full (rest from reference TRBV5-6 and TRBJ2-7): DAGVTQSPTHLIKTRGQQVTLRCSPKSGHDTVSWYQQALGQGPQFIFQYYEEEERQRGNFPDRFSGHQFPNYSSELNVNALLLGDSALYLCASSLSGVTYEQYFGPGTRLTVT.

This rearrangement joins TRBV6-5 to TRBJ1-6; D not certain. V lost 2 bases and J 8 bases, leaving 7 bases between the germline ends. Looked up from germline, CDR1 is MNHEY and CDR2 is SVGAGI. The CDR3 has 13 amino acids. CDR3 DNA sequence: TGTGCCAGCAGTTACCGGCTCGATTCACCCCTCCACTTT. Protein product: CASSYRLDSPLHF.

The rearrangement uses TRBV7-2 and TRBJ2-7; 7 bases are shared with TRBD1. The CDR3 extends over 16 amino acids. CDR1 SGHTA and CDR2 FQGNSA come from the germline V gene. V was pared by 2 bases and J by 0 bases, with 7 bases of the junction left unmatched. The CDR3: CASSLQQGRTSYEQYF. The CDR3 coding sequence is TGTGCCAGCAGCTTACAACAGGGGCGAACCTCCTACGAGCAGTACTTC.

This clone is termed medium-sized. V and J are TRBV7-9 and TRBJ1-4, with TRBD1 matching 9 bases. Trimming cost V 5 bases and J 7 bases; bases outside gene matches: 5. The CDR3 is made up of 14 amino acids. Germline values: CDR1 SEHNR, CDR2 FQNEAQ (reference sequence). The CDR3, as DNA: TGTGCCAGCAGCCCGGGACAGGGCTTTGAAAAACTGTTTTTT. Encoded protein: CASSPGQGFEKLFF.

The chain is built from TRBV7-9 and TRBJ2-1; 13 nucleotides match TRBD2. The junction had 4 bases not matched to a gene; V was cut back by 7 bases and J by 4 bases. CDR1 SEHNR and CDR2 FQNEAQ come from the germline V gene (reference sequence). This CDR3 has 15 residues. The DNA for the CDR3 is TGTGCCAGCAACCCGGGACTAGCGGGGTACAATGAGCAGTTCTTC. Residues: CASNPGLAGYNEQFF.